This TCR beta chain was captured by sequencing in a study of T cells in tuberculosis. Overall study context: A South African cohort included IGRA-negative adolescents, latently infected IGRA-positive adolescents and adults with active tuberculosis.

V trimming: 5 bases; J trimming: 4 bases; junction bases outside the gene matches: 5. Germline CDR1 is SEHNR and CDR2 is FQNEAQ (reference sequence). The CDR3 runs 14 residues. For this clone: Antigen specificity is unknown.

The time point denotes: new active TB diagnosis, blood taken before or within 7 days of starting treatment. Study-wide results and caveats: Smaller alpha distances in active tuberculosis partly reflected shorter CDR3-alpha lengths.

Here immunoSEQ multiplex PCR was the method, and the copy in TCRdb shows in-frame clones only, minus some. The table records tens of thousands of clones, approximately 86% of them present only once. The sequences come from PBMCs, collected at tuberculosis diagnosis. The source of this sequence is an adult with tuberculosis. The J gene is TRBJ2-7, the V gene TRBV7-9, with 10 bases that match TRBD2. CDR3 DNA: TGTGCCAGCAGCGCAGAGACTAGCGGGTACGAGCAGTACTTC. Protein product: CASSAETSGYEQYF.